This T cell receptor beta chain was captured in a study of T cell repertoires in cytomegalovirus infection. Overall study findings and caveats: CMV-specific TCR beta clonotypes restricted by HLA-C dominated the ex vivo response. Pooled public TCR beta family frequency picked out CMV carriers with the relevant HLA.

TCRdb reanalysed the reads using MiXCR and keeps one entry per CDR3 protein. The repertoire holds roughly 230,000 distinct CDR3 sequences, with about 12% as singletons. A note on this clonotype: Its matching antigen is unknown.

V shed 0 bases and J shed 0 bases, with 15 bases lying between them. The CDR3 totals 17 residues. Germline loops: CDR1 LGHNA, CDR2 YSLEER. The TCR originated in a human donor in good health (CMV status not recorded). Some clones in this sample may be carry-over from other donors' samples. Sequenced sample: PBMCs. This chain connects TRBV4-3 to TRBJ2-7; D tentatively fits TRBD1 or TRBD2 (5 bases each). CDR3 bases: TGCGCCAGCAGCCAAGAAGCGCTGTCAGGGAGCTCCTACGAGCAGTACTTC. Amino acid sequence: CASSQEALSGSSYEQYF.